This T cell receptor beta chain was documented in a study of T cell responses to AZD1222 COVID-19 vaccine. General study results and limits: Of spike-specific TCRs, nearly half reportedly target regions left unmutated in variants. There were repertoire samples only from the period after the peak T cell response. The donor group comprised mostly white British people and more females; the analysis possibly underestimated clonal diversity.

Generated by immunoSEQ multiplex PCR, the TCRdb table keeps only in-frame clones and is missing some. Of more than 75,000 clones detected, roughly 88% appear once; the ten largest clones hold 20% to 30%. The table lists this clone with a count of one. Its specificity is not known. Here the sequenced sample was peripheral blood, taken on day 0 of AZD1222 vaccination. The receptor's source is an adult in good health.

CDR3 bases: TGTGCCAGCAGTTACGGGACAGGGGGCGCCGGGTCCTATGGCTACACCTTC. It specifies CASSYGTGGAGSYGYTF. This sequence joins TRBV6-2 or TRBV6-3 and TRBJ1-2; 12 bases match TRBD1. The CDR3 has 17 amino acids. J lost 4 bases, V lost 2 bases, and 8 bases had no gene match. Per germline, CDR1 MNHEY and CDR2 SVGEGT.